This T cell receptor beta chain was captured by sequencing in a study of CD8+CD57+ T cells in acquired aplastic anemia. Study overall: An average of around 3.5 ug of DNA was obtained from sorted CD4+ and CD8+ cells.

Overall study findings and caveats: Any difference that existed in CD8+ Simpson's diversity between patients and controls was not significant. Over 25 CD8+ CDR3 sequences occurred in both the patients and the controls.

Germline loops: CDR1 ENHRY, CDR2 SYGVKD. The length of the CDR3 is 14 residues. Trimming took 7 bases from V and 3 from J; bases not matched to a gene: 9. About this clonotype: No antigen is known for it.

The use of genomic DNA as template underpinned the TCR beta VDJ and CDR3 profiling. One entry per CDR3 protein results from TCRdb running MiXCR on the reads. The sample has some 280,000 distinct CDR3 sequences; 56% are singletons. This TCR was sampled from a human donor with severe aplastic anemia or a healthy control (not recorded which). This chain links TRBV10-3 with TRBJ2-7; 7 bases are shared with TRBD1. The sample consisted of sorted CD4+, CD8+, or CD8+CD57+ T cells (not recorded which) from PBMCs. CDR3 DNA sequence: TGTGCCATCAACGTTGGGGACAGTTTCTACGAGCAGTACTTC. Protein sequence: CAINVGDSFYEQYF.